This T cell receptor beta chain was sequenced during a study of T cells after yellow fever vaccination. This clonotype has a handful of counts. The length of the CDR3 is 14 residues. CDR1 and CDR2 (germline): KGHSH, LQKENI. Trimming took 6 bases from V and 3 from J, leaving 12 bases between them. From the 5' RACE reads, TCRdb called clonotypes with MiXCR, one entry per CDR3 protein. The data hold some 350,000 distinct CDR3 sequences, with 4% observed a single time. This chain links TRBV18 with TRBJ2-1, with D perhaps TRBD2 (5 bases). The TCR comes from a man aged 18 to 35 who received the YFV17D yellow fever vaccine. Sequencing used PBMCs, obtained 5 days after the yellow fever booster vaccination. The CDR3 DNA sequence: TGTGCCAGCTCGAGGGAACAAATCTACAATGAGCAGTTCTTC. Its protein product is CASSREQIYNEQFF.